The 12 T cell receptor beta chains presented below share a single source sample, sequenced in a study of T-cell reconstitution after alpha-beta-depleted transplantation in children. TCRbeta library preparation incorporated unique molecular identifiers. TCRdb independently ran MiXCR on the PCR reads; one entry per CDR3 protein. The table shows roughly 790,000 distinct CDR3 sequences, with about 15% occurring only once. The input for sequencing was PBMCs, mostly from graft donor cells, taken 360 days after TCRalphabeta/CD19-depleted stem cell transplant. All receptors come from a male patient between 10 and 17 years old who had a stem cell transplant for acute lymphoblastic leukemia, so the T cells may come from the graft donor.

CDR3 nucleotides: TGCGCCAGCAGCACCCACAGAAATAACTATGGCTACACCTTC. Translated: CASSTHRNNYGYTF. The rearrangement links TRBV5-1 to TRBJ1-2, with D unclear. The V gene lost 4 bases and the J gene lost 1 base, with 11 bases spanning the gap. The CDR3 contains 14 residues. Germline loops: CDR1 SGHRS, CDR2 YFSETQ.

Remarks on this clonotype: A much larger clonotype is one base distant, so this may be a read error. The V and J genes are TRBV29-1 and TRBJ2-1; possibly TRBD1 for D (6 bases). Germline V gives CDR1 SQVTM, CDR2 ANQGSEA. This CDR3 is built from 11 residues. V was clipped by 3 bases and J by 8 bases, with 8 bases between them. The CDR3, as DNA: TGCAGCGTTGACAGGGGCTATGAGCAGTTCTTC. It encodes CSVDRGYEQFF.

J is TRBJ2-2 and V is TRBV6-1, with D hard to call. Trimming took 0 bases from V and 0 from J, leaving 5 bases between them. Germline V gives CDR1 MNHNS, CDR2 SASEGT. There are 15 residues in the CDR3. The CDR3 DNA sequence: TGTGCCAGCAGTGAAGCAAGAGCGAACACCGGGGAGCTGTTTTTT. Its translation: CASSEARANTGELFF.

The chain employs TRBV5-1 and TRBJ2-4; D call uncertain. CDR3 length: 15 amino acids. The germline CDR1 and CDR2 sequences are SGHRS and YFSETQ. V was shortened by 0 bases and J by 0 bases, with 7 bases between the two germline ends. The CDR3 loop is CASSLEAVAKNIQYF. In DNA form, the CDR3 reads TGCGCCAGCAGCTTGGAGGCGGTAGCCAAAAACATTCAGTACTTC.

There are a few counts of this clonotype. The chain couples TRBV6-2 or TRBV6-3 to TRBJ1-2; no clear D. The CDR3 runs to 21 residues. The V end was cut by 0 bases, the J end by 4 bases, with 30 bases between. Germline V gene data show CDR1 as MNHEY and CDR2 as SVGEGT. Here the CDR3 reads CASSYSPYPPMGWGRVYGYTF. CDR3 coding DNA: TGTGCCAGCAGTTACTCACCATACCCCCCGATGGGCTGGGGAAGGGTCTATGGCTACACCTTC.

CDR3 sequence reads: CASSAAGEETEKLFF. The CDR3 DNA reads as TGTGCCAGCTCAGCGGCCGGGGAGGAAACTGAAAAACTGTTTTTT. The chain joins TRBV18 to TRBJ1-4, with D hard to call. This CDR3 contains 15 residues. With 5 bases removed from V and 7 bases from J, the gap between germline ends came to 17 bases. CDR1 is KGHSH and CDR2 is LQKENI in the germline V gene.

This chain connects TRBV7-3 to TRBJ2-1; tentative D call: TRBD2 (5 bases). CDR3 size: 18 residues. Germline-derived CDR1 and CDR2 are SGHTA and FQGTGA. The V end was cut by 5 bases, the J end by 7 bases, with 27 bases between. Here the CDR3 DNA reads TGTGCCAGCAGCCAACTTCCCCAGCAGCGGCAGTCGAGGAATGAGCAGTTCTTC. Protein sequence: CASSQLPQQRQSRNEQFF.

In its sample, this clonotype was seen a few times. This rearrangement joins TRBV6-1 to TRBJ2-3, with D perhaps matching TRBD1 (6 bases). Trimming cost V 4 bases and J 4 bases, with 15 bases left between them. CDR3 length: 15 amino acids. The V gene's germline CDR1 is MNHNS and CDR2 SASEGT. CDR3 DNA: TGTGCCAGCAGTGTTGAGCCCAACAGGGCAGATACGCAGTATTTT. Translated, it gives CASSVEPNRADTQYF.

This clonotype has just a few counts. This CDR3 is CATSGQPGQGANEQFF. CDR3 sequence (DNA): TGTGCCACCAGTGGTCAACCGGGACAGGGGGCCAATGAGCAGTTCTTC. The J gene is TRBJ2-1, the V gene TRBV24-1; TRBD1 aligns across 12 bases. The CDR3 covers 16 residues. Germline V gene data show CDR1 as KGHDR and CDR2 as SFDVKD. J gave up 6 bases and V 5 bases, and 7 bases lay outside the gene matches.

The chain recombines TRBV18 with TRBJ2-7; the match to TRBD2 covers 14 bases. The germline CDR1 and CDR2 sequences are KGHSH and LQKENI. The CDR3 runs 18 residues. J gave up 2 bases and V 1 base, and 7 bases lay outside the gene matches. Here the CDR3 reads CASSPQGTSGSFAYEQYF. The CDR3 nucleotides read TGTGCCAGCTCACCACAGGGGACTAGCGGGAGCTTCGCCTACGAGCAGTACTTC.

The sample holds many counts of this clonotype. The rearrangement links TRBV15 to TRBJ2-1, with 7 bases that match TRBD1. The length of the CDR3 is 15 residues. V lost 0 bases and J lost 8; bases outside the gene matches: 7. CDR1 LNHNV and CDR2 YYDKDF come from the germline V gene (reference sequence). CDR3 loop: CATSREFLGGDEQFF. CDR3 bases: TGTGCCACCAGCAGAGAATTTTTAGGGGGCGATGAGCAGTTCTTC. The full variable domain, its missing parts supplied by reference TRBV15 and TRBJ2-1, is DAMVIQNPRYQVTQFGKPVTLSCSQTLNHNVMYWYQQKSSQAPKLLFHYYDKDFNNEADTPDNFQSRRPNTSFCFLDIRSPGLGDTAMYLCATSREFLGGDEQFFGPGTRLTVL.

This clonotype has only a few counts. The rearrangement links TRBV25-1 to TRBJ2-2; 11 nucleotides align to TRBD2. After removal of 1 base from V and 6 bases from J, the junction contained 4 bases not matched to a gene. This CDR3 comprises 16 residues. In germline, CDR1 is MGHDK, CDR2 SYGVNS. CDR3 loop: CASSEWGLAAPGELFF. The CDR3, as DNA: TGTGCCAGCAGTGAATGGGGACTAGCGGCCCCCGGGGAGCTGTTTTTT.